This TCR beta chain stems from a study of blood T cell repertoires in COVID-19. Study details: Samples taken during acute and convalescent COVID-19 were collected in the United States, Italy and Spain. PBMCs, B-cell-depleted T cells, or T cells provided the cDNA or gDNA that made up the material.

The CDR3 has 16 amino acids. V shed 0 bases and J shed 6 bases, with 15 bases lying between them. Germline V lookup: CDR1 SGHRS, CDR2 YFSETQ. In the source study's methods: Cell counts per sample came from amplifying reference gene primers. Profiling relied on immunoSEQ multiplex PCR, and the TCRdb table lists in-frame clones only, not all of them. V and J calls and clone size come straight from that table; D and trimming were deduced from the DNA. The sample yields just under 55,000 clones, around nine tenths seen once. The sequencing input was peripheral blood. The V gene is TRBV5-1, the J gene TRBJ2-2; a possible D gene is TRBD1 (6 bases). This clonotype originated in a woman in her 40s with active COVID-19. The CDR3 protein is CASSLGTGYNAGELFF. The CDR3, as DNA: TGCGCCAGCAGCTTGGGTACAGGGTACAACGCCGGGGAGCTGTTTTTT.